The 28 T cell receptor beta chains in this list originate from one sample, sequenced in a study of spatial heterogeneity in lung cancer. TCRdb processed the 5' RACE reads anew with MiXCR; each CDR3 protein has one entry. This table has 39,000 or so distinct CDR3 sequences, 6% to 8% appearing once. Time point specified: sample taken at primary tumor resection. Whole RNA from tumor, nontumor lung or frozen PBMC was sequenced unsorted. Sample: PBMCs, taken at surgery. Receptor source: a male donor with early-stage non-small cell lung cancer.

This clonotype was seen a few times. The CDR3 nucleotides are TGTGCCAGCAGCCAAGGGTCGGTATTTTGGACTAGCGGGAGTAGGGATGAGCAGTTCTTC. This encodes CASSQGSVFWTSGSRDEQFF. The chain couples TRBV3-1 to TRBJ2-1, with 13 bases fitting TRBD2. The CDR3 runs to 20 residues. V dropped 1 base and J dropped 8; count of bases not matched to a gene: 17. CDR1 and CDR2 from the germline V gene are LGHDT and YNNKEL (reference sequence).

This clonotype occurred many times. The V gene is TRBV7-9, the J gene TRBJ2-3; D might be TRBD1 or TRBD2, each matching 5 bases. This CDR3 comprises 14 residues. V lost 1 base, J lost 1 base, and 6 bases lay in between. CDR1 is SEHNR and CDR2 is FQNEAQ in the germline V gene (reference sequence). The CDR3 loop reads CASSLVGGTDTQYF. The DNA of the CDR3 is TGTGCCAGCAGCTTAGTGGGGGGCACAGATACGCAGTATTTT.

This clonotype appeared a few times. The CDR3 nucleotides read TGCGCCAGCAGCCCCCGACAGGGGGCCAACGAGCAGTACTTC. It specifies CASSPRQGANEQYF. The chain employs TRBV5-1 and TRBJ2-7; 10 nucleotides align to TRBD1. Germline V gene lookup returns CDR1 SGHRS and CDR2 YFSETQ. CDR3 size: 14 residues. The V and J ends lost 4 bases and 5 bases, in that order; junction bases with no gene match: 6.

This clonotype was observed a handful of times. The rearrangement uses TRBV30 and TRBJ2-7; D gene ambiguous. This CDR3 comprises 12 residues. V lost 2 bases to trimming and J lost 7 bases, with 12 bases between them. From germline, CDR1 is GTSNPN and CDR2 SVGIG (reference sequence). The CDR3 DNA sequence: TGTGCCTGGAGTTTCGGATCAAGGGAGCAGTACTTC. Translation gives CAWSFGSREQYF.

This clonotype came up many times. The chain joins TRBV12-3 or TRBV12-4 to TRBJ1-2, with a weak D call TRBD1 (6 bases). This CDR3 region has 13 residues. Trimming removed 5 bases at V and 6 bases at J, with 13 bases between. The CDR3 loop reads CASSGMGADGYTF. CDR3 bases: TGTGCCAGCAGTGGGATGGGGGCGGATGGCTACACCTTC.

J is TRBJ2-7 and V is TRBV7-9; TRBD2 aligns across 10 bases. The V gene end was trimmed by 5 bases and the J gene end by 3 bases; junction bases not matched to a gene: 7. This CDR3 has 15 residues. Germline lookup yields CDR1 SEHNR and CDR2 FQNEAQ (reference sequence). The CDR3, as DNA: TGTGCCAGCAGCCATACAGGACTAGCGGACTACGAGCAGTACGTC. Protein product: CASSHTGLADYEQYV.

This clonotype was found many times. The J gene is TRBJ2-1, the V gene TRBV6-2 or TRBV6-3; 8 bases map to TRBD2. Germline V CDR1 and CDR2: MNHEY, SVGEGT. The ends lost 8 bases at V and 8 bases at J; junction bases unmatched: 8. The CDR3 has 13 amino acids. In nucleotides, the CDR3 is TGTGCCAGCTCGAGCGGGAGAGTAGATGAGCAGTTCTTC. Its translation: CASSSGRVDEQFF.

In this sample, this clonotype turned up a few times. The J gene is TRBJ2-5, the V gene TRBV23-1; 10 bases map to TRBD1. TRBV23-1 is an ORF for which the function is uncertain. V gave up 7 bases and J gave up 5 bases; unmatched junction bases: 10. CDR3 length: 15 amino acids. The DNA of the CDR3 is TGCGCCAGCATCCCGGACAGGGGGAATGGGGAGACCCAGTACTTC. Translation: CASIPDRGNGETQYF.

At least ten counts were recorded for this clonotype. This sequence joins TRBV7-9 and TRBJ2-1, with D possibly being TRBD1 or TRBD2 (5 bases each). The length of the CDR3 is 14 residues. Looked up from germline, CDR1 is SEHNR and CDR2 is FQNEAQ (reference sequence). V lost 5 bases and J 7 bases, leaving 15 bases between the germline ends. This CDR3 reads CASSQTGTTNEQFF. The CDR3 bases are TGTGCCAGCAGCCAGACCGGGACCACGAATGAGCAGTTCTTC. The full variable domain, with the rest looked up from reference TRBV7-9 and TRBJ2-1, is DTGVSQNPRHKITKRGQNVTFRCDPISEHNRLYWYRQTLGQGPEFLTYFQNEAQLEKSRLLSDRFSAERPKGSFSTLEIQRTEQGDSAMYLCASSQTGTTNEQFFGPGTRLTVL.

At least ten counts were recorded for this clonotype. The V gene is TRBV7-6, the J gene TRBJ1-1, with TRBD1 identical over 7 bases. With V trimmed by 4 bases and J by 7 bases, 15 bases remained unmatched. This CDR3 has 16 residues. CDR1 SGHVS and CDR2 FNYEAQ come from the germline V gene. The CDR3 sequence: CASSSRRAGGKDEAFF. For the CDR3, the DNA is TGTGCCAGCAGCTCCCGAAGAGCAGGGGGAAAGGATGAAGCTTTCTTT.

This clonotype was found a few times. This chain uses TRBV10-3 with TRBJ2-1; TRBD2 aligns across 11 bases. V dropped 1 base and J dropped 3; count of bases not matched to a gene: 2. Germline V gene sequence: CDR1 ENHRY, CDR2 SYGVKD. The length of the CDR3 is 16 residues. In nucleotides, the CDR3 is TGTGCCATCAGTGAGTGGGGACTAGCGGACTACAATGAGCAGTTCTTC. It translates to CAISEWGLADYNEQFF.

This chain uses TRBV6-6 with TRBJ2-7, with 10 bases fitting TRBD2. Germline CDR1 and CDR2: MNHNY and SVGAGI (reference sequence). V lost 3 bases to trimming and J lost 5 bases; unmatched junction nucleotides: 4. The CDR3 consists of 14 residues. CDR3 in DNA: TGTGCCAGCAGTTATGCAAGCGGGAGGGACGAGCAGTACGTC. Amino acid sequence: CASSYASGRDEQYV.

This clonotype ranks as medium-sized. The chain combines TRBV2 with TRBJ2-3; weak D call: TRBD1 (6 bases). V was trimmed by 6 bases and J by 5 bases, leaving 12 bases between them. The CDR3 is 13 residues long. CDR1 and CDR2 from the germline V gene are SNHLY and FYNNEI. CDR3 bases: TGTGCCAGCAGGACAGGTTGGAAAGATACGCAGTATTTT. This gives the protein CASRTGWKDTQYF.

This clonotype was recorded at least ten times. The rearrangement links TRBV7-9 to TRBJ2-1, with 12 bases lining up with TRBD2. CDR1 SEHNR and CDR2 FQNEAQ come from the germline V gene (reference sequence). The CDR3 totals 15 residues. After removal of 3 bases from V and 7 bases from J, the junction contained 4 bases not matched to a gene. CDR3 protein: CASSFRTSGKNEQFF. CDR3 sequence (DNA): TGTGCCAGCAGCTTCAGGACTAGCGGGAAAAATGAGCAGTTCTTC.

The table lists this clonotype with many counts. The chain carries TRBV9 and TRBJ2-5; 10 positions agree with TRBD2. The germline gives CDR1 SGDLS, CDR2 YYNGEE. Unmatched junction bases numbered 8, after V lost 4 bases and J lost 2 bases. The CDR3 covers 16 residues. CDR3 bases: TGTGCCAGCAGCCTCCAAGCGGGAGGGATTCAAGAGACCCAGTACTTC. Translation gives CASSLQAGGIQETQYF.

The gene calls are TRBV20-1 and TRBJ1-6; no clear D. The germline V and J ends were trimmed by 0 bases and 5 bases, with 14 bases remaining between them. The CDR3 covers 16 residues. The germline V gene encodes CDR1 DFQATT and CDR2 SNEGSKA (reference sequence). The CDR3 DNA reads TGCAGTGCTAGAGATGTCAAGGCCAGTCATAATTCACCCCTCCACTTT. Amino acids: CSARDVKASHNSPLHF.

This clonotype was observed at least ten times. The V gene is TRBV9, the J gene TRBJ1-3, with D possibly TRBD1 on 6 matching bases. This CDR3 is 14 amino acids long. CDR1 SGDLS and CDR2 YYNGEE come from the germline V gene. Trimming shortened V by 3 bases and J by 1 base, and 8 bases separated the two germline ends. The CDR3 bases are TGTGCCAGCAGCGCAGGGGATTCTGGAAACACCATATATTTT. Translated, it gives CASSAGDSGNTIYF.

The rearrangement links TRBV4-3 to TRBJ2-2; D ambiguous. CDR1 is LGHNA and CDR2 is YSLEER in the germline V gene. The V gene lost 0 bases and the J gene lost 4 bases, with 6 bases spanning the gap. This CDR3 has 14 amino acids. The CDR3 region is CASSQEEGTGELFF. CDR3 in DNA: TGCGCCAGCAGCCAAGAAGAAGGCACCGGGGAGCTGTTTTTT.

This clonotype was counted only a few times. The chain combines TRBV7-8 with TRBJ2-3; D gene uncertain. V shed 5 bases and J shed 5 bases, with 11 bases lying between them. The germline CDR1 and CDR2 sequences are SGHVS and FQNEAQ. CDR3 length: 13 amino acids. This chain's CDR3 is CASSTYSRDTQYF. The DNA of the CDR3 is TGTGCCAGCAGCACCTACTCCAGAGATACGCAGTATTTT.

The table lists this clonotype with many counts. The genes are TRBV4-3 and TRBJ2-4; 7 positions agree with TRBD2. The V gene's germline CDR1 is LGHNA and CDR2 YSLEER. The CDR3 spans 16 residues. V gave up 0 bases and J gave up 8 bases; unmatched junction bases: 10. CDR3 amino acids: CASSQDLSGAKDIQYF. In nucleotides, the CDR3 is TGCGCCAGCAGCCAAGATCTGAGCGGGGCCAAGGACATTCAGTACTTC.

This clonotype appeared a few times. A read error may produce the germline difference seen at one junction end. Here the CDR3 reads CASSISGAIPEAFF. CDR3 in DNA: TGTGCCAGTAGTATTTCAGGGGCCATCCCTGAGGCTTTCTTT. The rearrangement uses TRBV19 and TRBJ1-1, with D possibly being TRBD1 (6 bases). The CDR3 contains 14 residues. The germline V gene encodes CDR1 LNHDA and CDR2 SQIVND (reference sequence).

In its sample, this clonotype was seen a few times. The chain employs TRBV4-2 and TRBJ2-3, with D maybe TRBD2 (7 bases). CDR1 is LGHNA and CDR2 is YNFKEQ in the germline V gene. V was pared by 1 base and J by 0 bases, with 11 bases between. The CDR3 totals 16 residues. CDR3 sequence: CASSQVGGLSTDTQYF. CDR3 sequence (DNA): TGTGCCAGCAGCCAAGTAGGGGGACTAAGCACAGATACGCAGTATTTT.

This clonotype was recorded many times. The genes are TRBV7-3 and TRBJ2-5; D tentatively fits TRBD1 or TRBD2 (5 bases each). From germline, CDR1 is SGHTA and CDR2 FQGTGA. Trimming took 2 bases from V and 4 from J, leaving 14 bases between them. The CDR3 sequence is 15 residues long. The CDR3 nucleotides read TGTGCCAGCAGCTTAGGGGACGCAGGGCGAGAGACCCAGTACTTC. Its protein is CASSLGDAGRETQYF.

This clonotype has ten or more counts. This sequence joins TRBV12-3 or TRBV12-4 and TRBJ2-3; 12 bases map to TRBD2. J gave up 5 bases and V 5 bases, and 2 bases lay outside the gene matches. The CDR3 is 14 residues long. Here the CDR3 DNA reads TGTGCCAGCAGTGGACTAGCGGGAATAGATACGCAGTATTTT. Translation: CASSGLAGIDTQYF.

Ten or more counts support this clonotype. The rearrangement links TRBV13 to TRBJ1-1, with unresolved D. CDR1 PRHDT and CDR2 FYEKMQ come from the germline V gene (reference sequence). The CDR3 runs to 11 residues. V lost 3 bases, J lost 8 bases, and 7 bases lay in between. CDR3 amino acids: CASSFQSEAFF. CDR3 in DNA: TGTGCCAGCAGCTTTCAGTCGGAAGCTTTCTTT.

The V gene is TRBV6-5, the J gene TRBJ2-5; possibly TRBD1 for D (7 bases). The CDR3 spans 13 residues. Trimming pared 6 bases from V and 1 base from J, leaving 9 bases between. Germline CDR1 is MNHEY and CDR2 is SVGAGI. CDR3: CASSQGGQETQYF. The CDR3 DNA follows: TGTGCCAGCAGCCAGGGGGGCCAAGAGACCCAGTACTTC.

The chain joins TRBV6-1 to TRBJ2-5; D gene unclear. The germline gives CDR1 MNHNS, CDR2 SASEGT. CDR3 length: 13 amino acids. The V gene lost 4 bases and the J gene lost 2 bases, with 8 bases spanning the gap. CDR3 sequence (DNA): TGTGCCAGCAGTGTTACTGGACAAGAGACCCAGTACTTC. Translated, it gives CASSVTGQETQYF.

This clonotype was seen ten or more times. The chain employs TRBV12-3 or TRBV12-4 and TRBJ1-2; TRBD1 matches at 7 bases. With 4 bases clipped from V and 7 bases from J, the junction kept 12 bases outside the gene matches. This CDR3 spans 15 amino acids. CDR3 region: CASSSAGQPLSGYTF. For the CDR3, the DNA is TGTGCCAGCAGTTCCGCGGGACAGCCTTTGAGTGGCTACACCTTC.